This T cell receptor (beta chain) was found in a study of CD8+CD57+ T cells in acquired aplastic anemia. Across the whole study: CD4+ and CD8+ cells, once sorted, gave DNA averaging roughly 3.2 ug.

This CDR3 has 18 residues. Trimming removed 6 bases from V and 4 bases from J; junction bases left unmatched: 17. Patients sequenced had flow cytometry evidence of CD8+CD57+ cell expansion. None of the patients had been given any therapy when their blood was sampled. Genomic DNA templated the TCR beta VDJ and CDR3 profiling. In TCRdb, the reads were re-called with MiXCR into one record per CDR3 protein. The profile shows approximately 130,000 distinct CDR3 sequences, almost 40% of them singletons. Study observations and caveats: There were about 27 CD8+ CDR3 sequences that occurred in both patients and controls.

Comment on this clonotype: Antigen specificity is unknown.

The clonotype comes from a human donor with aplastic anemia. The rearrangement links TRBV12-3 or TRBV12-4 to TRBJ2-1, with TRBD2 identical over 8 bases. What was sequenced was sorted CD4+, CD8+, or CD8+CD57+ T cells (not recorded which) from PBMCs. The CDR3 here is CASRRTPWGRGVYNEQFF. The CDR3 DNA reads TGTGCCAGCAGACGAACCCCATGGGGGCGGGGGGTTTACAATGAGCAGTTCTTC.